What follows are 30 T cell receptor beta chains derived from one specimen sequenced in a study of blood T cell repertoires in COVID-19. Data came from immunoSEQ multiplex PCR; TCRdb stores just in-frame clones and leaves some out. The sample includes 250,000 to 300,000 clones, around 90% of them seen just once. Sequencing used peripheral blood. These receptors all stem from a woman aged 55-70 years with COVID-19, enrolled during active disease.

The chain carries TRBV19 and TRBJ2-4; 10 bases line up with TRBD1. The trim removed 2 bases at V and 7 bases at J, leaving 8 bases unmatched. Germline CDR1 is LNHDA and CDR2 is SQIVND (reference sequence). The CDR3 is made up of 16 amino acids. This chain's CDR3 is CASSIRRGQGTNIQYF. The CDR3 DNA reads as TGTGCCAGTAGTATAAGGAGGGGACAGGGGACCAACATTCAGTACTTC.

The chain is built from TRBV5-4 and TRBJ1-1; D perhaps matches TRBD1 (5 bases). Germline CDR1 is SGHNT and CDR2 is YYREEE (reference sequence). The CDR3 covers 12 residues. V shed 4 bases and J shed 6 bases, with 10 bases lying between them. CDR3 protein: CASSPRTSEAFF. The CDR3 DNA reads TGTGCCAGCAGCCCCCGGACATCTGAAGCTTTCTTT.

The rearrangement links TRBV6-2 or TRBV6-3 to TRBJ1-2; perhaps TRBD1 as D (6 bases). Germline CDR1 is MNHEY and CDR2 is SVGEGT. V lost 2 bases to trimming and J lost 3 bases, with 10 bases between them. CDR3 size: 14 residues. CDR3 sequence reads: CASSYEGHDYGYTF. Here the CDR3 DNA reads TGTGCCAGCAGTTACGAGGGACACGACTATGGCTACACCTTC.

V gene TRBV5-4 combines with J gene TRBJ1-3; TRBD1 might be the D (6 bases). Trimming took off 0 bases at V and 2 bases at J, with 9 bases between the two ends. Germline assignment: CDR1 SGHNT and CDR2 YYREEE (reference sequence). CDR3 length equals 15 residues. CDR3 DNA sequence: TGTGCCAGCAGCTTGGACAGGGTTACTGGAAACACCATATATTTT. Protein: CASSLDRVTGNTIYF.

This clone was recorded once. The chain combines TRBV5-1 with TRBJ2-3; D is possibly TRBD1 (5 bases). V gave up 4 bases and J gave up 0 bases, with 15 bases separating them. The CDR3 sequence is 16 residues long. Germline loops: CDR1 SGHRS, CDR2 YFSETQ. The DNA of the CDR3 is TGCGCCAGCAGCCTAGGACATTCTACTAGCACAGATACGCAGTATTTT. This codes for CASSLGHSTSTDTQYF.

V usage is TRBV9 and J usage is TRBJ2-1; 9 positions agree with TRBD1. CDR1 and CDR2 from the germline V gene are SGDLS and YYNGEE. This CDR3 comprises 15 residues. V shed 2 bases, J shed 7 bases, and the junction held 7 bases outside the gene matches. In DNA, the CDR3 is TGTGCCAGCAGCGTCGGGCATGGACAGGGGAATGAGCAGTTCTTC. It yields the protein CASSVGHGQGNEQFF.

This chain links TRBV18 with TRBJ1-2; D is perhaps TRBD1 (6 bases). Germline loops: CDR1 KGHSH, CDR2 LQKENI. The CDR3 contains 15 residues. V dropped 3 bases and J dropped 2 bases, with 13 bases sitting between them. The CDR3 DNA sequence: TGTGCCAGCTCACCCGATCCCCAGGGGAACTATGGCTACACCTTC. Protein: CASSPDPQGNYGYTF. The full variable domain, completed using reference TRBV18 and TRBJ1-2, is NAGVMQNPRHLVRRRGQEARLRCSPMKGHSHVYWYRQLPEEGLKFMVYLQKENIIDESGMPKERFSAEFPKEGPSILRIQQVVRGDSAAYFCASSPDPQGNYGYTFGSGTRLTVV.

The chain joins TRBV5-5 to TRBJ1-2, with 8 bases aligning to TRBD1. Germline CDR1 SGHKS, CDR2 YYEKEE (reference sequence). The trim removed 1 base at V and 1 base at J, leaving 12 bases unmatched. This CDR3 is 18 amino acids long. For the CDR3, the DNA is TGTGCCAGCAGCTTGTCATCGCAGGGGGCAAATATTAACTATGGCTACACCTTC. This codes for CASSLSSQGANINYGYTF.

The chain joins TRBV29-1 to TRBJ1-1, with D uncertain. V dropped 4 bases and J dropped 1 base, with 7 bases sitting between them. Germline V gene data show CDR1 as SQVTM and CDR2 as ANQGSEA. This CDR3 spans 12 amino acids. CDR3 sequence: CSVGPRNTEAFF. The CDR3 DNA reads TGCAGCGTTGGCCCTAGGAACACTGAAGCTTTCTTT.

The chain uses TRBV5-1 and TRBJ1-3; D possibly corresponds to TRBD1 (6 bases). The CDR3 totals 12 residues. Germline V gene lookup returns CDR1 SGHRS and CDR2 YFSETQ. V lost 4 bases and J lost 10, with 12 bases in between. CDR3 DNA: TGCGCCAGCAGCGTTTCCGGGACAACCATATATTTT. It encodes CASSVSGTTIYF.

The rearrangement uses TRBV4-1 and TRBJ2-7; 7 bases are shared with TRBD1. The CDR3 is made up of 15 amino acids. The J segment lost 3 bases and the V segment lost 2 bases, leaving 7 bases of the junction unmatched. Germline CDR1 is MGHRA and CDR2 is YSYEKL. As DNA, the CDR3 is TGCGCCAGCAGCCAAATTCACCGGGACAGCTACGAGCAGTACTTC. This encodes CASSQIHRDSYEQYF.

This clone was seen once. V gene TRBV7-6 combines with J gene TRBJ2-7, with 11 bases lining up with TRBD2. Trimming removed 1 base from V and 0 bases from J; junction bases left unmatched: 5. The CDR3 consists of 17 residues. CDR1 is SGHVS, CDR2 FNYEAQ, per germline. The CDR3: CASSLVASGGSSYEQYF. Here the CDR3 DNA reads TGTGCCAGCAGCTTAGTGGCTAGCGGGGGGAGCTCCTACGAGCAGTACTTC.

CDR3 nucleotides: TGTGCCAGCAGGCCGAGACAAGGCCGTAATGAAAAACTGTTTTTT. It is translated as CASRPRQGRNEKLFF. This chain uses TRBV6-5 with TRBJ1-4; D is undetermined. CDR3 length: 15 residues. Between the trimmed V and J ends, which lost 6 bases and 4 bases, there was a span of 15 bases. Germline V gives CDR1 MNHEY, CDR2 SVGAGI.

This chain uses TRBV27 with TRBJ1-6; 7 nucleotides line up with TRBD1. Germline V gene sequence: CDR1 MNHEY, CDR2 SMNVEV (reference sequence). The length of the CDR3 is 15 residues. Trimming at V came to 5 bases and at J to 3 bases, leaving 4 bases not matched to a gene. The CDR3 sequence: CASSANRGYNSPLHF. Written as DNA, the CDR3 is TGTGCCAGCAGTGCCAACAGGGGCTATAATTCACCCCTCCACTTT.

This chain uses TRBV4-3 with TRBJ1-2; TRBD1 aligns across 9 bases. This CDR3 spans 17 amino acids. V was pared by 4 bases and J by 4 bases, with 13 bases of the junction left unmatched. Looked up from germline, CDR1 is LGHNA and CDR2 is YSLEER. CDR3 nucleotide sequence: TGCGCCAGCAGCCGTCGGACAGGGGATTATGGGGTCTATGGCTACACCTTC. Translating it yields CASSRRTGDYGVYGYTF.

The chain carries TRBV18 and TRBJ2-1; 13 bases agree with TRBD2. This CDR3 has 16 amino acids. Trimming took 4 bases from V and 4 from J; bases not matched to a gene: 4. Germline CDR1 reads KGHSH; CDR2 reads LQKENI. DNA of the CDR3: TGTGCCAGCTCACTCGGGACTAGCGGGGCATACAATGAGCAGTTCTTC. This codes for CASSLGTSGAYNEQFF.

The rearrangement joins TRBV6-5 to TRBJ1-1; no clear D gene. Germline values: CDR1 MNHEY, CDR2 SVGAGI. The CDR3 is 14 residues long. The ends were cut back, 5 bases at V and 4 bases at J, with 14 bases in the middle. The CDR3 DNA reads TGTGCCAGCAGTCGTCCCGATATTAGCACTGAAGCTTTCTTT. Protein sequence: CASSRPDISTEAFF.

This clone has just one count. J is TRBJ2-2 and V is TRBV19, with 7 bases identical to TRBD2. V was pared by 9 bases and J by 4 bases, with 5 bases of the junction left unmatched. Germline assignment: CDR1 LNHDA and CDR2 SQIVND (reference sequence). This CDR3 spans 13 amino acids. The CDR3 nucleotides read TGTGCCAGCGCAGCGGGGCGCACCGGGGAGCTGTTTTTT. It encodes CASAAGRTGELFF.

The genes are TRBV5-6 and TRBJ2-7; tentatively, D is TRBD1 (5 bases). Trimming removed 0 bases at V and 1 base at J, with 5 bases between. Germline loops: CDR1 SGHDT, CDR2 YYEEEE. The CDR3 totals 13 residues. This CDR3 is CASSLGQSYEQYF. The CDR3 DNA is TGTGCCAGCAGCTTGGGACAGTCCTACGAGCAGTACTTC.

The J gene is TRBJ2-7, the V gene TRBV4-2, with a tentative D call TRBD2 (5 bases). CDR1 is LGHNA, CDR2 YNFKEQ, per germline. The CDR3 loop spans 15 amino acids. Trimming removed 3 bases at V and 2 bases at J, with 14 bases between. CDR3 in amino acids: CASSQTNEGAYEQYF. The CDR3, as DNA: TGTGCCAGCAGCCAGACTAACGAAGGAGCCTACGAGCAGTACTTC.

This clone was detected only once. The rearrangement joins TRBV5-1 to TRBJ1-1; maybe TRBD1 (5 bases). The CDR3 sequence is 16 residues long. Germline V gene sequence: CDR1 SGHRS, CDR2 YFSETQ. V lost 4 bases and J 1 base, leaving 17 bases between the germline ends. The CDR3 reads CASSLPVGGWNTEAFF. The CDR3 DNA follows: TGCGCCAGCAGCCTCCCGGTGGGGGGATGGAACACTGAAGCTTTCTTT.

CDR3 residues: CASSEWGTSADTQYF. Here the CDR3 DNA reads TGTGCCAGCAGCGAATGGGGGACTAGCGCGGATACGCAGTATTTT. The rearrangement uses TRBV9 and TRBJ2-3, with 10 bases that match TRBD2. In germline, CDR1 is SGDLS, CDR2 YYNGEE. The CDR3 is 15 amino acids. Trimming cost V 3 bases and J 6 bases; bases outside gene matches: 7.

In nucleotides, the CDR3 is TGTGCCAGCAGCCTTCTCAACACTGAAGCTTTCTTT. This codes for CASSLLNTEAFF. The genes are TRBV5-8 and TRBJ1-1; no firm D call. CDR1 SGHTS and CDR2 YDEGEE come from the germline V gene. CDR3 length: 12 amino acids. V lost 4 bases, J lost 2 bases, and 6 bases lay in between.

This chain joins TRBV20-1 and TRBJ2-7, with D unclear. V lost 6 bases and J 3 bases, leaving 9 bases between the germline ends. Germline assignment: CDR1 DFQATT and CDR2 SNEGSKA (reference sequence). This CDR3 is built from 11 residues. Here the CDR3 DNA reads TGCAGTGCCTTGACTGACTACGAGCAGTACTTC. Translating gives CSALTDYEQYF.

The rearrangement joins TRBV5-4 to TRBJ1-2; 8 bases are a match to TRBD1. CDR3 size: 13 residues. Looked up from germline, CDR1 is SGHNT and CDR2 is YYREEE (reference sequence). V lost 4 bases and J lost 8; bases outside the gene matches: 7. This CDR3 is CASSLGQGRGYTF. The CDR3 region has the DNA TGTGCCAGCAGCCTCGGACAGGGCAGGGGCTACACCTTC.

The chain carries TRBV5-6 and TRBJ2-7; TRBD1 agrees at 7 bases. The junction had 6 bases not matched to a gene; V was cut back by 4 bases and J by 2 bases. There are 14 residues in the CDR3. Germline-derived CDR1 and CDR2 are SGHDT and YYEEEE. CDR3 sequence reads: CASSAGTEAYEQYF. CDR3 coding DNA: TGTGCCAGCAGCGCCGGGACAGAAGCCTACGAGCAGTACTTC.

The genes are TRBV5-1 and TRBJ2-6; TRBD1 agrees at 9 bases. The V gene end was trimmed by 4 bases and the J gene end by 1 base; junction bases not matched to a gene: 9. The CDR3 length is 18 residues. The germline gives CDR1 SGHRS, CDR2 YFSETQ. The CDR3 loop reads CASSPGQGMGSGANVLTF. DNA of the CDR3: TGCGCCAGCAGCCCCGGACAGGGGATGGGATCTGGGGCCAACGTCCTGACTTTC.

This clone appeared a few times. This chain uses TRBV2 with TRBJ2-7; TRBD2 is a possible D gene (7 bases). V shed 11 bases and J shed 1 base, with 18 bases lying between them. The germline CDR1 and CDR2 sequences are SNHLY and FYNNEI. The CDR3 totals 14 residues. CDR3 loop: CASPAGGPSYEQYF. In DNA, the CDR3 is TGTGCCTCGCCAGCCGGGGGGCCGTCCTACGAGCAGTACTTC.

The chain combines TRBV6-1 with TRBJ1-2; D may be TRBD1 (6 bases). This CDR3 comprises 15 residues. V was clipped by 2 bases and J by 5 bases, with 15 bases between them. From germline, CDR1 is MNHNS and CDR2 SASEGT. This CDR3 is CASSESGTSPYGYTF. CDR3 nucleotides: TGTGCCAGCAGTGAAAGTGGGACAAGCCCTTATGGCTACACCTTC.

This chain links TRBV5-5 with TRBJ1-3, with TRBD1 as a possible D gene (5 bases). The CDR3 sequence is 15 residues long. Looked up from germline, CDR1 is SGHKS and CDR2 is YYEKEE (reference sequence). Trimming took 0 bases from V and 2 from J, leaving 9 bases between them. The CDR3: CASSLAAGAGNTIYF. As DNA, the CDR3 is TGTGCCAGCAGCTTGGCCGCGGGGGCTGGAAACACCATATATTTT.